This TCR beta chain was identified during a study of blood T cell repertoires in COVID-19. Turning to the study itself: Material from acute and convalescent COVID-19 was sourced from the United States, Italy and Spain.

Libraries were prepared by immunoSEQ multiplex PCR; TCRdb keeps only in-frame clonotypes and omits some of them. Here the sample spans about 200,000 clones, around 80% being singletons. The ends were cut back, 0 bases at V and 5 bases at J, with 6 bases in the middle. Per germline, CDR1 SGDLS and CDR2 YYNGEE. The CDR3 has 13 amino acids. Points on this clone: The sample contains more than one DNA sequence encoding this CDR3.

V and J are TRBV9 and TRBJ2-1; D unclear. The sequenced sample was peripheral blood. This receptor was taken from a woman aged 70 to 79 with acute or convalescent COVID-19. CDR3 amino acids: CASSVDLDNEQFF. The CDR3 region has the DNA TGTGCCAGCAGCGTAGATTTAGACAATGAGCAGTTCTTC.